This T cell receptor (beta chain) is from a study of response to subunit inactivated influenza vaccine. TCRdb processed the RT-PCR reads anew with MiXCR; each CDR3 protein has one entry. The profile shows about 300,000 distinct CDR3 sequences, approximately 21% of them singletons. To note about this clonotype: Its specificity is unknown. The junction departs from the called germline gene at one end, perhaps through a read error.

Germline CDR1 and CDR2: SGHNT and YENEEA. This CDR3 has 13 residues. Regarding the study as a whole: It was suggested by the authors that few new T cells are recruited by each seasonal influenza vaccination.

The clonotype originates from a man between 50 and 75 years old who received an inactivated influenza vaccine. This specimen was PBMCs from blood, taken approximately 20 months after vaccination. J is TRBJ1-1 and V is TRBV11-3; possible D gene TRBD1, 5 bases. CDR3 in amino acids: CASSYRMSTEALF. CDR3 nucleotides: TGTGCCAGCAGCTACAGGATGAGCACTGAAGCTTTATTT.